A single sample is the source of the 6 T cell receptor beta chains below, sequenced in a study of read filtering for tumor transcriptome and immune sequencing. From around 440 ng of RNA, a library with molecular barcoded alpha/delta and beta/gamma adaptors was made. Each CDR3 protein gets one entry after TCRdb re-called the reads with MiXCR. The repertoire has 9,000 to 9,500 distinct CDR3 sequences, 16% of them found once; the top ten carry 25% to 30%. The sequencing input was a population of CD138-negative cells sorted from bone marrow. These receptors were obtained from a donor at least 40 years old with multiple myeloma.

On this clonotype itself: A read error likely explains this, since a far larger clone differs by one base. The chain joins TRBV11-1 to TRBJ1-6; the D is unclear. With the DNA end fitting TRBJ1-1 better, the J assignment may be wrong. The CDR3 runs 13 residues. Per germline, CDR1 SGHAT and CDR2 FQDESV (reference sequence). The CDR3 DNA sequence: TGTGCCAGCAGCTTAGGGCGCAGCACTGGAGCTTTCTTT. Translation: CASSLGRSTGAFF.

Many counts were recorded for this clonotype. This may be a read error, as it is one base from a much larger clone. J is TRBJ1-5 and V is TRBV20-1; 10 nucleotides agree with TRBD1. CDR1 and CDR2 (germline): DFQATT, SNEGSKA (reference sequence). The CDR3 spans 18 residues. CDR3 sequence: CSALGGDRGRYSSQPQHF. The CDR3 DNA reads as TGCAGTGCCCTAGGAGGGGACAGGGGAAGGTATAGCAGTCAGCCCCAGCATTTT.

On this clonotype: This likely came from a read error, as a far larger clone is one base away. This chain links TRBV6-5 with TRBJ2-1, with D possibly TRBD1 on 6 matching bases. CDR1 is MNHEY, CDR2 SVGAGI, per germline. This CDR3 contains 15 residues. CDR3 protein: CASSESPTGYNEQLF. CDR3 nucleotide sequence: TGTGCCAGCAGTGAATCCCCGACAGGTTACAATGAGCAGCTCTTC.

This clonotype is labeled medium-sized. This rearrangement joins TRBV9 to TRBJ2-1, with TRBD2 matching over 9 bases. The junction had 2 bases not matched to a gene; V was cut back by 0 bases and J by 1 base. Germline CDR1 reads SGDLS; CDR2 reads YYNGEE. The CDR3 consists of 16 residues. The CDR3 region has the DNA TGTGCCAGCAGCGTAGATAGCGGGAGTTCCTACAATGAGCAGTTCTTC. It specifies CASSVDSGSSYNEQFF.

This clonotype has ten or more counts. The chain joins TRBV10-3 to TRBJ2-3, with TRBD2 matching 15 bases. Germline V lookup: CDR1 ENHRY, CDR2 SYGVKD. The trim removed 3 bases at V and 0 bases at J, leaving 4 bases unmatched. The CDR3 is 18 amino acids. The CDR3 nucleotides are TGTGCCATCAGTGACGGGACTAGCGGGAGGTCTAGCACAGATACGCAGTATTTT. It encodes CAISDGTSGRSSTDTQYF.

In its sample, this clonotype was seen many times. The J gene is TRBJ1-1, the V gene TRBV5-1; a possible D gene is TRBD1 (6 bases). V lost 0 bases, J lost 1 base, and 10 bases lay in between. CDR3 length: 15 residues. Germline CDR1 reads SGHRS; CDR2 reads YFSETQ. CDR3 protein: CASSLAGATNTEAFF. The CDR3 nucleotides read TGCGCCAGCAGCTTGGCAGGGGCGACGAACACTGAAGCTTTCTTT.